Sequencing of this T cell receptor (beta chain) was carried out in a study of blood T cell repertoires in COVID-19. Study at large: COVID-19 samples from acute and convalescent phases originated in the United States, Italy and Spain.

CDR3 length: 16 residues. Germline CDR1 is MDHEN and CDR2 is SYDVKM. The V gene end was trimmed by 1 base and the J gene end by 4 bases; junction bases not matched to a gene: 5. The method was immunoSEQ multiplex PCR; TCRdb's version includes in-frame clones alone and lacks a portion of them. Among around 100,000 clones, approximately 91% were seen once, and the ten largest hold over 6.5%. This receptor was taken from a woman aged 70-85 years who had recovered from COVID-19. This chain connects TRBV28 to TRBJ2-1; the match to TRBD2 covers 9 bases. Sequenced: peripheral blood. CDR3: CASSLLGAGGYNEQFF. For the CDR3, the DNA is TGTGCCAGCAGTTTATTGGGAGCGGGAGGTTACAATGAGCAGTTCTTC.